The 27 T cell receptor beta chains reported below all come from one sample, sequenced in a study of cytomegalovirus exposure and HLA in healthy donors. The PCR had 60 Vbeta and 13 Jbeta primers. Using immunoSEQ multiplex PCR, the repertoire was profiled, and TCRdb retains in-frame clones only, with some absent. Of about 190,000 clones in the sample, more than 70% were seen once. The source material was PBMCs. Every receptor here comes from a woman aged 40 to 50 in good health and CMV-seronegative.

The chain combines TRBV6-5 with TRBJ2-7; TRBD1 is a possible D gene (5 bases). Trimming took off 6 bases at V and 0 bases at J, with 9 bases between the two ends. CDR3 length equals 13 residues. From germline, CDR1 is MNHEY and CDR2 SVGAGI. In nucleotides, the CDR3 is TGTGCCAGCAGCCCAGGGATCTCCTACGAGCAGTACGTC. Its translation: CASSPGISYEQYV.

This clone has a handful of counts. J is TRBJ2-7 and V is TRBV7-2; tentative D call: TRBD2 (6 bases). V was shortened by 5 bases and J by 5 bases, with 16 bases between the two germline ends. In germline, CDR1 is SGHTA, CDR2 FQGNSA. The CDR3 consists of 14 residues. CDR3 nucleotide sequence: TGTGCCAGCAGCCTTACTCTAGCGCTGGACGAGCAGTACTTC. Translation: CASSLTLALDEQYF.

The chain carries TRBV6-1 and TRBJ1-5; TRBD1 is a possible D gene (5 bases). Germline CDR1 is MNHNS and CDR2 is SASEGT. Trimming took 4 bases from V and 1 from J, leaving 11 bases between them. There are 15 residues in the CDR3. CDR3: CASSAQGGSNQPQHF. CDR3 sequence (DNA): TGTGCCAGCAGTGCCCAGGGTGGGAGCAATCAGCCCCAGCATTTT.

This clone was counted only a few times. This chain uses TRBV9 with TRBJ1-2; D unresolved. The ends were cut back, 4 bases at V and 0 bases at J, with 13 bases in the middle. From germline, CDR1 is SGDLS and CDR2 YYNGEE. CDR3 length: 15 amino acids. For the CDR3, the DNA is TGTGCCAGCAGCCCTGCTTCAACAGCTAACTATGGCTACACCTTC. It translates to CASSPASTANYGYTF.

The V and J genes are TRBV9 and TRBJ2-3, with D maybe TRBD1 (5 bases). The CDR3 runs to 15 residues. V gave up 3 bases and J gave up 0 bases, with 11 bases separating them. Germline values: CDR1 SGDLS, CDR2 YYNGEE. The CDR3 is CASSEMTVSTDTQYF. The CDR3 nucleotides are TGTGCCAGCAGCGAGATGACAGTTAGCACAGATACGCAGTATTTT. The variable domain in full, with the rest retrieved from reference TRBV9 and TRBJ2-3, is DSGVTQTPKHLITATGQRVTLRCSPRSGDLSVYWYQQSLDQGLQFLIQYYNGEERAKGNILERFSAQQFPDLHSELNLSSLELGDSALYFCASSEMTVSTDTQYFGPGTRLTVL.

The rearrangement joins TRBV10-3 to TRBJ2-3, with TRBD1 identical over 8 bases. The germline V gene encodes CDR1 ENHRY and CDR2 SYGVKD. V lost 6 bases and J lost 1; bases outside the gene matches: 0. The CDR3 consists of 13 residues. The CDR3 loop is CAIRDRGTDTQYF. In nucleotides, the CDR3 is TGTGCCATCAGGGACAGGGGCACAGATACGCAGTATTTT.

V usage is TRBV6-5 and J usage is TRBJ2-1; 10 bases are a match to TRBD2. Germline CDR1 MNHEY, CDR2 SVGAGI. The CDR3 runs 16 residues. The ends lost 0 bases at V and 9 bases at J; junction bases unmatched: 8. The CDR3 coding sequence is TGTGCCAGCAGTTACTCTGGGAGCGGGAGGGCCGCTGAGCAGTTCTTC. It encodes CASSYSGSGRAAEQFF.

This clone was observed a few times. The chain couples TRBV9 to TRBJ2-3, with 12 bases lining up with TRBD2. The V gene's germline CDR1 is SGDLS and CDR2 YYNGEE. This CDR3 contains 16 residues. The J segment lost 5 bases and the V segment lost 4 bases, leaving 8 bases of the junction unmatched. The CDR3 DNA is TGTGCCAGCAGCCCCAGGACTAGCGGGAAGGAAGATACGCAGTATTTT. Protein: CASSPRTSGKEDTQYF.

The chain couples TRBV7-8 to TRBJ2-1; unclear D gene. The CDR3 totals 13 residues. The V end lost 7 bases, the J end lost 4 bases, and 11 bases lay between the germline ends. Germline V lookup: CDR1 SGHVS, CDR2 FQNEAQ. This CDR3 reads CASNSGTYNEQFF. As DNA, the CDR3 is TGTGCCAGCAACTCAGGTACTTACAATGAGCAGTTCTTC.

V is TRBV7-6 and J is TRBJ2-1; tentatively, D is TRBD2 (6 bases). In germline, CDR1 is SGHVS, CDR2 FNYEAQ. V lost 1 base to trimming and J lost 6 bases, with 13 bases between them. The CDR3 consists of 15 residues. The CDR3 bases are TGTGCCAGCAGCTTAGACGGGAGTGGAAGCAATGAGCAGTTCTTC. Encoded protein: CASSLDGSGSNEQFF.

The chain employs TRBV5-8 and TRBJ1-2; no clear D. The CDR3 loop spans 13 amino acids. Trimming left V 0 bases short and J 2 bases short, with 5 bases between. CDR1 SGHTS and CDR2 YDEGEE come from the germline V gene. CDR3 nucleotides: TGTGCCAGCAGCTTGGAGAGAAACTATGGCTACACCTTC. Protein product: CASSLERNYGYTF.

The chain links TRBV5-6 to TRBJ1-2; 10 positions agree with TRBD1. CDR3 length: 14 amino acids. Germline V CDR1 and CDR2: SGHDT, YYEEEE. The ends lost 3 bases at V and 2 bases at J; junction bases unmatched: 1. The CDR3 coding sequence is TGTGCCAGCAGCTGGGACAGGGGAAACTATGGCTACACCTTC. Translation: CASSWDRGNYGYTF.

J is TRBJ1-2 and V is TRBV19, with TRBD1 matching over 7 bases. The CDR3 has 15 amino acids. In germline, CDR1 is LNHDA, CDR2 SQIVND (reference sequence). V was pared by 3 bases and J by 5 bases, with 9 bases of the junction left unmatched. The chain's CDR3 is CASSMQGVVYYGYTF. CDR3 nucleotide sequence: TGTGCCAGTAGTATGCAGGGGGTCGTCTATTATGGCTACACCTTC.

The chain employs TRBV4-3 and TRBJ1-1, with TRBD1 matching 7 bases. Germline trimming cut 3 bases from V and 1 base from J; bases unmatched to any gene: 2. This CDR3 comprises 14 residues. The germline gives CDR1 LGHNA, CDR2 YSLEER. CDR3 in amino acids: CASSHTGENTEAFF. Here the CDR3 DNA reads TGCGCCAGCAGCCACACAGGGGAGAACACTGAAGCTTTCTTT.

The J gene is TRBJ1-4, the V gene TRBV14; TRBD1 agrees at 9 bases. Germline V lookup: CDR1 SGHDN, CDR2 FVKESK. The CDR3 spans 13 residues. V gave up 4 bases and J gave up 11 bases; unmatched junction bases: 5. CDR3 sequence (DNA): TGTGCCAGCAGCCCGGGACAGGGTTGGAAACTGTTTTTT. Translation gives CASSPGQGWKLFF. Together with reference TRBV14 and TRBJ1-4, the CDR3 gives the full variable domain: EAGVTQFPSHSVIEKGQTVTLRCDPISGHDNLYWYRRVMGKEIKFLLHFVKESKQDESGMPNNRFLAERTGGTYSTLKVQPAELEDSGVYFCASSPGQGWKLFFGSGTQLSVL.

The CDR3 protein is CASSHLSGTGDDEQYF. The CDR3 nucleotides read TGTGCCAGCAGCCATCTCTCCGGGACAGGTGATGACGAGCAGTACTTC. The chain has TRBV21-1 and TRBJ2-7; the table's D call TRBD1 went unverified against the DNA. TRBV21-1 is a documented pseudogene. The CDR3 has 16 amino acids.

The V call is TRBV28, the J call TRBJ2-7; D is possibly TRBD1 (6 bases). This CDR3 has 14 amino acids. Between the trimmed V and J ends, which lost 2 bases and 6 bases, there was a span of 14 bases. Looked up from germline, CDR1 is MDHEN and CDR2 is SYDVKM. The CDR3 DNA reads TGTGCCAGCAGTTTAGGGACATCGGCCCTCGAGCAGTACGTC. Translated, it gives CASSLGTSALEQYV.

CDR3: CASSRPPQGRKDTQYF. In DNA, the CDR3 is TGTGCCAGCAGCCGACCGCCCCAAGGGAGAAAAGATACGCAGTATTTT. The gene calls are TRBV7-2 and TRBJ2-3; D perhaps matches TRBD2 (5 bases). The germline V gene has CDR1 SGHTA and CDR2 FQGNSA. The V end was cut by 5 bases, the J end by 5 bases, with 20 bases between. CDR3 length: 16 amino acids. Full variable domain (rest looked up from reference TRBV7-2 and TRBJ2-3): GAGVSQSPSNKVTEKGKDVELRCDPISGHTALYWYRQSLGQGLEFLIYFQGNSAPDKSGLPSDRFSAERTGGSVSTLTIQRTQQEDSAVYLCASSRPPQGRKDTQYFGPGTRLTVL.

The chain recombines TRBV27 with TRBJ2-7; D possibly corresponds to TRBD1 (7 bases). This CDR3 is 13 amino acids long. Per germline, CDR1 MNHEY and CDR2 SMNVEV (reference sequence). Trimming pared 5 bases from V and 2 bases from J, leaving 10 bases between. The CDR3 sequence is CASSRGTAYEQYV. As DNA, the CDR3 is TGTGCCAGCAGTCGGGGGACAGCCTACGAGCAGTACGTC.

The chain has TRBV30 and TRBJ1-5; D remains ambiguous. Trimming cost V 4 bases and J 15 bases, with 16 bases left between them. CDR3 size: 11 residues. Per germline, CDR1 GTSNPN and CDR2 SVGIG (reference sequence). The CDR3 DNA follows: TGTGCCTGGAAAAGAGGAACAACTTGGCATTTT. Amino acids: CAWKRGTTWHF.

This rearrangement joins TRBV19 to TRBJ1-4; TRBD1 agrees at 7 bases. Germline values: CDR1 LNHDA, CDR2 SQIVND (reference sequence). V lost 4 bases to trimming and J lost 5 bases; unmatched junction nucleotides: 7. CDR3 length: 15 amino acids. The CDR3 DNA sequence: TGTGCCAGTAGTAACGGACAGGCGAAAAATGAAAAACTGTTTTTT. Translation gives CASSNGQAKNEKLFF.

This sequence joins TRBV18 and TRBJ1-2; TRBD1 aligns across 12 bases. This CDR3 has 17 residues. Germline CDR1 is KGHSH and CDR2 is LQKENI. Trimming took 3 bases from V and 3 from J; bases not matched to a gene: 8. CDR3 bases: TGTGCCAGCTCACCCTTTCTAGGGACAGGGGGCGACTATGGCTACACCTTC. Its translation is CASSPFLGTGGDYGYTF.

The chain carries TRBV19 and TRBJ2-2; TRBD1 matches at 9 bases. The ends lost 5 bases at V and 4 bases at J; junction bases unmatched: 8. The CDR3 is 16 amino acids. Germline V lookup: CDR1 LNHDA, CDR2 SQIVND (reference sequence). CDR3 residues: CASSFGDRVATGELFF. CDR3 DNA sequence: TGTGCCAGTAGTTTTGGGGACAGGGTCGCCACCGGGGAGCTGTTTTTT.

The chain combines TRBV29-1 with TRBJ1-2, with D tentatively TRBD1 (6 bases). CDR1 and CDR2 (germline): SQVTM, ANQGSEA. V was pared by 1 base and J by 4 bases, with 13 bases between. The CDR3 is 14 amino acids. Written as DNA, the CDR3 is TGCAGCGTTGAAGCCTTGGACAGCTCCTATGGCTACACCTTC. This sequence encodes CSVEALDSSYGYTF.

This rearrangement joins TRBV29-1 to TRBJ2-3, with TRBD2 matching over 10 bases. CDR1 is SQVTM, CDR2 ANQGSEA, per germline. This CDR3 has 17 amino acids. V shed 4 bases and J 4 bases; nucleotides not matched to a gene: 14. The CDR3 DNA reads as TGCAGCGTTGTTCAAGTTCCGGGACTAGCGTCCCCAGATACGCAGTATTTT. As protein: CSVVQVPGLASPDTQYF.

CDR3 sequence: CASSHPGTGSYEQYF. DNA of the CDR3: TGTGCCAGCTCACATCCCGGGACAGGTTCCTACGAGCAGTACTTC. J is TRBJ2-7 and V is TRBV18; 8 positions match TRBD1. The CDR3 loop spans 15 amino acids. Germline CDR1 reads KGHSH; CDR2 reads LQKENI. Trimming at V came to 4 bases and at J to 1 base, leaving 6 bases not matched to a gene.

V is TRBV7-2 and J is TRBJ1-4; a possible D gene is TRBD1 (5 bases). CDR3 size: 13 residues. CDR1 SGHTA and CDR2 FQGNSA come from the germline V gene. V was shortened by 4 bases and J by 7 bases, with 10 bases between the two germline ends. The CDR3, as DNA: TGTGCCAGCAGCTCCCAGGGTGGTGAAAAACTGTTTTTT. Residues: CASSSQGGEKLFF.